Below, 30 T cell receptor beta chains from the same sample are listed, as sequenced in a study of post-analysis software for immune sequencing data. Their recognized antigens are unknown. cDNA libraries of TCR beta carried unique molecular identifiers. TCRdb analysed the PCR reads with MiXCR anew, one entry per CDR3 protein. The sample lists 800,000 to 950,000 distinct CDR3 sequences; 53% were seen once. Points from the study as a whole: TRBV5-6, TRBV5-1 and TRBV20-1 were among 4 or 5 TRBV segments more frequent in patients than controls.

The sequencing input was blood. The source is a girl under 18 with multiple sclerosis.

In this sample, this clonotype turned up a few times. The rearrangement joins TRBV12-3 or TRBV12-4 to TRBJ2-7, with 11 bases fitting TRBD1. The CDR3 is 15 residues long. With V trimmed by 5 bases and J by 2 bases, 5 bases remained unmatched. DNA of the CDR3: TGTGCCAGCAGTATAGGGACAGGGGGACCCTACGAGCAGTACTTC. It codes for CASSIGTGGPYEQYF.

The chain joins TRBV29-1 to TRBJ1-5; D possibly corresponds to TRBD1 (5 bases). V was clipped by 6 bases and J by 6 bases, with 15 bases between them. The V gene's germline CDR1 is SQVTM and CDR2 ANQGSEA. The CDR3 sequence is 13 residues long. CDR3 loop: CSVADWDGQPQHF. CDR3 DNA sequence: TGCAGCGTCGCAGATTGGGACGGTCAGCCCCAGCATTTT.

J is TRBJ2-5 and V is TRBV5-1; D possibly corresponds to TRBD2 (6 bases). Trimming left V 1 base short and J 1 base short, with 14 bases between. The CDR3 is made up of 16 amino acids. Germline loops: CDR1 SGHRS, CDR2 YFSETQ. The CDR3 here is CASSLSPAGLQETQYF. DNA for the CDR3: TGCGCCAGCAGCTTGTCCCCCGCGGGACTCCAAGAGACCCAGTACTTC.

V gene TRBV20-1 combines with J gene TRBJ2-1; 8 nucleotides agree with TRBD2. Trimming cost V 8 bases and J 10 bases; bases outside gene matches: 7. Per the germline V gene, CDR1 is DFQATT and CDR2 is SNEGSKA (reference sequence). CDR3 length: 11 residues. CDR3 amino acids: CSCQGGGEQFF. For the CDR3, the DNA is TGCAGTTGCCAGGGCGGGGGGGAGCAGTTCTTC.

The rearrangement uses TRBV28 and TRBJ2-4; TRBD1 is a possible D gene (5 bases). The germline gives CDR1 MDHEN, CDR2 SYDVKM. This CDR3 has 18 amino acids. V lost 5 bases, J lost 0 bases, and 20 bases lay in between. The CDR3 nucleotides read TGTGCCAGCAGTCCCCTGTTTGGGGCAGGCCTAGCCAAAAACATTCAGTACTTC. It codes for CASSPLFGAGLAKNIQYF.

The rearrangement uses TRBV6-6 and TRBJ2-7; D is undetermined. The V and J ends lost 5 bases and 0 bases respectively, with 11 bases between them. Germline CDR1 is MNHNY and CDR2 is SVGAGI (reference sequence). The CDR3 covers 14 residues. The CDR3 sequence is CASSPDYPSYEQYF. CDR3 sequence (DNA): TGTGCCAGCAGTCCAGATTACCCCTCCTACGAGCAGTACTTC.

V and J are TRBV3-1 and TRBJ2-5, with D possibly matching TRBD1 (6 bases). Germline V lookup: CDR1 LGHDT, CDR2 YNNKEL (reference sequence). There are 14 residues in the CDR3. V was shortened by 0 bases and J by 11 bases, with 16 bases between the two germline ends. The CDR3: CASSQENRVEEQYF. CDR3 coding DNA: TGTGCCAGCAGCCAAGAGAACAGGGTAGAGGAGCAGTACTTC.

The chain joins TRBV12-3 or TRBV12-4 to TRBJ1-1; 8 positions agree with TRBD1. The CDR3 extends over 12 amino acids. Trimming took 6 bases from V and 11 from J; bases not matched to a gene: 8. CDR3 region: CASSTQGARAFF. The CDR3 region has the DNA TGTGCCAGCAGCACGCAGGGGGCGAGGGCTTTCTTT.

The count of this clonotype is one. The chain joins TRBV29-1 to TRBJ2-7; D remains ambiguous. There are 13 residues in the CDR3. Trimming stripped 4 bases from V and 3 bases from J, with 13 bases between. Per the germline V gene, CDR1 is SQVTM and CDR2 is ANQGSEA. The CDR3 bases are TGCAGCGTTGGCTTCCAGACTCTCTACGAGCAGTACTTC. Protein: CSVGFQTLYEQYF.

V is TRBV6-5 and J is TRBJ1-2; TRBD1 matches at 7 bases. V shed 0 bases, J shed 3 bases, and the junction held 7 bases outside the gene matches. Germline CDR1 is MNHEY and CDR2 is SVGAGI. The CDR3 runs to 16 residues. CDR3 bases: TGTGCCAGCAGTTACTCGTTTCCAGGGGGGTACTATGGCTACACCTTC. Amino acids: CASSYSFPGGYYGYTF.

CDR3 amino acids: CSVEKVHNEQFF. DNA for the CDR3: TGCAGCGTTGAAAAGGTCCACAATGAGCAGTTCTTC. The chain uses TRBV29-1 and TRBJ2-1; D call uncertain. Trimming removed 2 bases from V and 5 bases from J, with 7 bases in between. The germline gives CDR1 SQVTM, CDR2 ANQGSEA. This CDR3 is 12 amino acids long.

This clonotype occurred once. CDR3 DNA sequence: TGTGCCAGCAGCCAACGGACAGGGACCCACGAGCAGTACTTC. It encodes CASSQRTGTHEQYF. The chain has TRBV3-1 and TRBJ2-7; 8 nucleotides align to TRBD1. The CDR3 has 14 amino acids. V trimming: 2 bases; J trimming: 5 bases; junction bases outside the gene matches: 5. The germline CDR1 and CDR2 sequences are LGHDT and YNNKEL (reference sequence).

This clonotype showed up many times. CDR3 residues: CASSLERANEKLFF. The CDR3 DNA reads TGCGCCAGCAGCTTAGAGCGCGCGAATGAAAAACTGTTTTTT. The genes are TRBV5-1 and TRBJ1-4; D not certain. Per germline, CDR1 SGHRS and CDR2 YFSETQ. The V gene lost 2 bases and the J gene lost 5 bases, with 10 bases spanning the gap. CDR3 length: 14 residues.

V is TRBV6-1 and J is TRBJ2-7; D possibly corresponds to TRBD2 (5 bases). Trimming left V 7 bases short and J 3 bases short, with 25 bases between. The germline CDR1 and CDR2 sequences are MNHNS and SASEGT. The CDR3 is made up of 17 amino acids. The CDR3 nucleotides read TGTGCCAGCACCCCTTTTCGCGGCGGAGGTCCAGACTACGAGCAGTACTTC. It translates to CASTPFRGGGPDYEQYF.

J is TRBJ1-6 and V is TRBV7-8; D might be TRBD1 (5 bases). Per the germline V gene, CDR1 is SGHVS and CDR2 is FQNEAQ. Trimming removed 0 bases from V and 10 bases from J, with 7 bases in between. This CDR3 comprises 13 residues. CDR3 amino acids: CASSLAGESPLHF. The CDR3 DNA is TGTGCCAGCAGCTTAGCGGGGGAGTCACCCCTCCACTTT.

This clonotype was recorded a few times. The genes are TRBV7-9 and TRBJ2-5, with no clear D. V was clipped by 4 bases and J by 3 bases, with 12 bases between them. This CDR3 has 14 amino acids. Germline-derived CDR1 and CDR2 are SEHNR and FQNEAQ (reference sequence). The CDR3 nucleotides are TGTGCCAGCAGCTACAACACAGAGAAAGAGACCCAGTACTTC. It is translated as CASSYNTEKETQYF.

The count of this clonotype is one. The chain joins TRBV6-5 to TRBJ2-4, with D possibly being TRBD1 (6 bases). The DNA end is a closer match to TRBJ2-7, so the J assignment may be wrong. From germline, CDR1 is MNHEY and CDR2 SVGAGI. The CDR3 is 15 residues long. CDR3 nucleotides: TGTGCCAGCAGTTATGGACAGAGCAACACCTACGAGCAGTACTTC. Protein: CASSYGQSNTYEQYF.

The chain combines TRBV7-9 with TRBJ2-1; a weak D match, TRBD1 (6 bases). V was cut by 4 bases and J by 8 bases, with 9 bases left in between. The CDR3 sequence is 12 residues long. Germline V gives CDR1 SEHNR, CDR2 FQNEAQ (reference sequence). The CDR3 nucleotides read TGTGCCAGCAGCTCTACAGGGTATGAGCAGTTCTTC. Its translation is CASSSTGYEQFF.

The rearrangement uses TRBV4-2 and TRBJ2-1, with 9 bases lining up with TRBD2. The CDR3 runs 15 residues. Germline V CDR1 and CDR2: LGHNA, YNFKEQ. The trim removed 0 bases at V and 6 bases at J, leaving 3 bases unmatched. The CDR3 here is CASSQDGGGANEQFF. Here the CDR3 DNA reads TGTGCCAGCAGCCAAGATGGCGGGGGGGCCAATGAGCAGTTCTTC.

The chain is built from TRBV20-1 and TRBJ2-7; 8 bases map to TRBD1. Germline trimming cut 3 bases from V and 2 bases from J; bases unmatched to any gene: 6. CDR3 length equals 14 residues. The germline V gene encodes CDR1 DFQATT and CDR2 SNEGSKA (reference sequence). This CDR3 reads CSASRDRPPYEQYF. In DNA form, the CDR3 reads TGCAGTGCTAGTCGGGACAGGCCTCCCTACGAGCAGTACTTC.

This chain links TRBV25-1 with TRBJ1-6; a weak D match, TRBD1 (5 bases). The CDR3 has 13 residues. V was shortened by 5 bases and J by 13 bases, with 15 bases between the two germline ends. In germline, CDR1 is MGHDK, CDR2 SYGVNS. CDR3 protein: CASSIPGNVPLHF. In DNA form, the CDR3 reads TGTGCCAGCAGTATTCCAGGGAATGTCCCCCTCCACTTT.

The CDR3 loop is CASRPGKLTNEKLFF. The CDR3 DNA sequence: TGTGCCAGCAGACCGGGGAAATTGACTAATGAAAAACTGTTTTTT. The chain uses TRBV7-9 and TRBJ1-4; D gene ambiguous. V was pared by 6 bases and J by 2 bases, with 13 bases between. Germline V gene sequence: CDR1 SEHNR, CDR2 FQNEAQ (reference sequence). The CDR3 runs to 15 residues. Combining the CDR3 with reference TRBV7-9 and TRBJ1-4 gives the whole variable domain DTGVSQNPRHKITKRGQNVTFRCDPISEHNRLYWYRQTLGQGPEFLTYFQNEAQLEKSRLLSDRFSAERPKGSFSTLEIQRTEQGDSAMYLCASRPGKLTNEKLFFGSGTQLSVL.

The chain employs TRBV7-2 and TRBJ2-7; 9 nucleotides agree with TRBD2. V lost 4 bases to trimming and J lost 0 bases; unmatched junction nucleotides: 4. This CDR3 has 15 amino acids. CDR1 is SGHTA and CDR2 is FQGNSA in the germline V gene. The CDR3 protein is CASSSGTSISYEQYF. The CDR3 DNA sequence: TGTGCCAGCAGCTCCGGGACTAGCATCTCCTACGAGCAGTACTTC.

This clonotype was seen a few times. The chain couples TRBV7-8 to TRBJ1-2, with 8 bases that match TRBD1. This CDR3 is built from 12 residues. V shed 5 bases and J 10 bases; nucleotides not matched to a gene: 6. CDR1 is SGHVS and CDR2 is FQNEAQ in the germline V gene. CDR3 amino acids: CASSRTGSDYTF. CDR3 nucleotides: TGTGCCAGCAGCCGGACAGGGTCTGACTACACCTTC. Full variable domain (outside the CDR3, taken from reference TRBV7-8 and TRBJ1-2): GAGVSQSPRYKVAKRGQDVALRCDPISGHVSLFWYQQALGQGPEFLTYFQNEAQLDKSGLPSDRFFAERPEGSVSTLKIQRTQQEDSAVYLCASSRTGSDYTFGSGTRLTVV.

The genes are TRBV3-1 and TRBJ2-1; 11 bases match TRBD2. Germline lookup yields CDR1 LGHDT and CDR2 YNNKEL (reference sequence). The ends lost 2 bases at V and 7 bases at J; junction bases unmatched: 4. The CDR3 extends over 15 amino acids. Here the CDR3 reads CASSQRGLAANEQFF. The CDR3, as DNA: TGTGCCAGCAGCCAACGGGGACTAGCGGCAAATGAGCAGTTCTTC.

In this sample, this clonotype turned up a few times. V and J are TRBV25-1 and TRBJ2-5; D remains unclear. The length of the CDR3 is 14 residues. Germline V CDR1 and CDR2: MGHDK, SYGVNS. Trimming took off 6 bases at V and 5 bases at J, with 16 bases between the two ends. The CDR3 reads CASREEWGRETQYF. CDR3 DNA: TGTGCCAGCAGAGAGGAGTGGGGTCGGGAGACCCAGTACTTC.

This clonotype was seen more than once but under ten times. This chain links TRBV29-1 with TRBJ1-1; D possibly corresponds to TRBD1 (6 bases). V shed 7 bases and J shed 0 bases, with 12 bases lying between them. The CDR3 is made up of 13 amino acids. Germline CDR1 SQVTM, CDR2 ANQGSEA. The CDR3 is CSASDRLNTEAFF. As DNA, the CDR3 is TGCAGCGCGTCGGACAGATTGAACACTGAAGCTTTCTTT.

Here the CDR3 reads CASSPPSASQETQYF. In DNA, the CDR3 is TGTGCCAGCAGCCCCCCTAGCGCAAGTCAAGAGACCCAGTACTTC. This sequence joins TRBV3-1 and TRBJ2-5, with D perhaps TRBD2 (6 bases). This CDR3 region has 15 residues. V was clipped by 4 bases and J by 2 bases, with 14 bases between them. Germline lookup yields CDR1 LGHDT and CDR2 YNNKEL (reference sequence).

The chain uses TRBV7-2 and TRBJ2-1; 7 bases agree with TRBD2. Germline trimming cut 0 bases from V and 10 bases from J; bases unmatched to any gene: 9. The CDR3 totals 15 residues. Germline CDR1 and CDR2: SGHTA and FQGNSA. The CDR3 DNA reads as TGTGCCAGCAGCTTAGCGGGAGGGACTGCTACGGAGCAGTTCTTC. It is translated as CASSLAGGTATEQFF.

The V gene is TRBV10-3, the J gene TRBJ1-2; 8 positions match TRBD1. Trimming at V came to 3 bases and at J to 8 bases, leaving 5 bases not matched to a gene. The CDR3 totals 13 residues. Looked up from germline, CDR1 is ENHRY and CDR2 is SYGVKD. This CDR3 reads CAISDWGQDGYTF. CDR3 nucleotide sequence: TGTGCCATCAGTGATTGGGGACAGGACGGCTACACCTTC.